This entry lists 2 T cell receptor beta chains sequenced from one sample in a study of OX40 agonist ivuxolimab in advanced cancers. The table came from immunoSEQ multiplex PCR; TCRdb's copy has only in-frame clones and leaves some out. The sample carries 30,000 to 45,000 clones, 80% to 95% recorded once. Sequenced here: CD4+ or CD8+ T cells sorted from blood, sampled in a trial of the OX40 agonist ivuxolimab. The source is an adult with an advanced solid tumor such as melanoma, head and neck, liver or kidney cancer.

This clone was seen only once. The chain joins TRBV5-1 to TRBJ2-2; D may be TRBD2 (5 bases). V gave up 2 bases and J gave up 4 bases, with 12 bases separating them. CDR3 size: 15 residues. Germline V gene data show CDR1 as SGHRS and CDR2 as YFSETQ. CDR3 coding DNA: TGCGCCAGCAGCTTTTGGGAGTTGGGCACCGGGGAGCTGTTTTTT. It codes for CASSFWELGTGELFF.

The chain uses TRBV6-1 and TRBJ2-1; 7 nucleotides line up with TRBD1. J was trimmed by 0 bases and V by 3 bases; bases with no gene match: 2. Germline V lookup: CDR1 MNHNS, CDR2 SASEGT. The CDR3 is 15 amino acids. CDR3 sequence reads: CASSEGDSSYNEQFF. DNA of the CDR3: TGTGCCAGCAGTGAGGGGGACAGCTCCTACAATGAGCAGTTCTTC.